These T cell receptor beta chains were read from a single sample in a study of T cell changes during pregnancy in multiple sclerosis. Produced via immunoSEQ multiplex PCR; TCRdb's table is partial and in-frame only. The table records 76,000 or so clones, about 93% of them present only once. The material was peripheral blood, obtained in the second trimester of pregnancy. Source of these receptors: a female donor in good health, enrolled as a control in a pregnancy study. CDR3s include the opening cysteine and the closing phenylalanine or tryptophan. The D gene is left open where the match is weak. Only some rows state a clone size, as once, few, many or a class for expanded clones.

d_call clone_size j_call v_call cdr3_aa cdr3_nt
TRBD2 . TRBJ2-1 TRBV2 CASSEATSGGYNEQFF TGTGCCAGCAGTGAAGCGACTAGCGGGGGCTACAATGAGCAGTTCTTC
. . TRBJ1-5 TRBV7-9 CASSRDTDSNQPQHF TGTGCCAGCAGCCGTGACACGGATAGCAATCAGCCCCAGCATTTT
. . TRBJ1-1 TRBV6-5 CASSTHRDMNTEAFF TGTGCCAGCAGTACACACCGGGACATGAACACTGAAGCTTTCTTT
TRBD1 . TRBJ1-2 TRBV14 CASSLTTGGGGYTF TGTGCCAGCAGCCTCACCACAGGGGGGGGAGGCTACACCTTC
TRBD2 . TRBJ2-1 TRBV30 CAWSGGGAREQFF TGTGCCTGGAGTGGCGGGGGGGCTCGGGAGCAGTTCTTC
TRBD2 . TRBJ2-3 TRBV11-3 CASSPGSGGYVDTQYF TGTGCCAGCAGCCCCGGGAGCGGGGGGTATGTAGATACGCAGTATTTT
TRBD1 . TRBJ1-6 TRBV4-3 CASSQDIGQGVGFGSPLHF TGCGCCAGCAGCCAAGATATCGGACAGGGGGTAGGTTTTGGGTCACCCCTCCACTTT
. . TRBJ2-7 TRBV6-5 CASSYKPEGSYEQYF TGTGCCAGCAGTTACAAACCCGAGGGCTCCTACGAGCAGTACTTC
. . TRBJ2-2 TRBV30 CAWIPINTGELFF TGTGCCTGGATCCCCATCAACACCGGGGAGCTGTTTTTT
TRBD1 . TRBJ2-7 TRBV11-3 CASRGQGLNEQYF TGTGCCAGCAGGGGACAGGGCCTAAACGAGCAGTACTTC
. . TRBJ1-1 TRBV2 CASTEGRMNTEAFF TGTGCCAGCACCGAGGGCAGAATGAACACTGAAGCTTTCTTT
. . TRBJ1-3 TRBV4-3 CASSQGLSSSGNTIYF TGCGCCAGCAGCCAAGGCTTATCTAGCTCTGGAAACACCATATATTTT
TRBD1 once TRBJ2-3 TRBV2 CASSGQGRSDTQYF TGTGCCAGCAGTGGACAGGGGAGATCAGATACGCAGTATTTT
. . TRBJ2-5 TRBV5-6 CASTLGRRQETQYF TGTGCCAGCACCCTGGGGCGACGCCAAGAGACCCAGTACTTC
. . TRBJ2-7 TRBV27 CASSGRDTMSYEQYF TGTGCCAGCAGTGGCCGGGACACAATGTCCTACGAGCAGTACTTC
TRBD1 . TRBJ1-1 TRBV19 CASSMTGTNTEAFF TGTGCCAGTAGTATGACAGGGACGAACACTGAAGCTTTCTTT
TRBD1 . TRBJ1-2 TRBV5-4 CASSPTDRAYGYTF TGTGCCAGCAGCCCCACCGACAGGGCCTATGGCTACACCTTC
. . TRBJ1-2 TRBV7-3 CASSPRGVAGYTF TGTGCCAGCAGCCCACGCGGGGTGGCTGGCTACACCTTC
TRBD2 . TRBJ2-7 TRBV7-8 CASSFNHGGSYEQYF TGTGCCAGCAGCTTCAATCACGGGGGGAGCTACGAGCAGTACTTC
. . TRBJ1-2 TRBV9 CASARSYGYTF TGTGCCAGTGCGAGGTCCTATGGCTACACCTTC
. . TRBJ1-3 TRBV5-1 CASSSLSGNTIYF TGCGCCAGCAGCTCCCTATCTGGAAACACCATATATTTT
TRBD1 . TRBJ1-1 TRBV13 CASSPFIMTGSNTEAFF TGTGCCAGCAGCCCCTTCATTATGACAGGGAGTAACACTGAAGCTTTCTTT
TRBD1 . TRBJ1-2 TRBV6-1 CASSEDDRGGGYTF TGTGCCAGCAGTGAGGACGACAGGGGAGGCGGCTACACCTTC
. . TRBJ2-7 TRBV28 CASSLLTGTRAYEQYF TGTGCCAGCAGTTTATTGACAGGGACTAGGGCTTACGAGCAGTACTTC
. . TRBJ1-2 TRBV29-1 CSVRGISNEYGYTF TGCAGCGTTCGGGGAATATCAAACGAGTATGGCTACACCTTC
. . TRBJ1-1 TRBV18 CASSGSQGGGGTEAFF TGTGCCAGCTCAGGTTCCCAGGGCGGGGGTGGCACTGAAGCTTTCTTT
TRBD1 . TRBJ2-7 TRBV7-8 CASSSDRGGEQYF TGTGCCAGCAGCTCGGACAGGGGAGGTGAGCAGTACTTC
. . TRBJ2-3 TRBV20-1 CSAENTDTQYF TGCAGTGCTGAGAACACAGATACGCAGTATTTT
TRBD1 . TRBJ1-4 TRBV6-1 CASSVDRGREKLFF TGTGCCAGCAGTGTGGACAGGGGGCGGGAAAAACTGTTTTTT
. . TRBJ1-1 TRBV5-6 CASSPAGARTEAFF TGTGCCAGCAGCCCAGCGGGGGCGCGAACTGAAGCTTTCTTT
. . TRBJ1-1 TRBV19 CASSYRKMNTEAFF TGTGCCAGTAGTTACAGAAAGATGAACACTGAAGCTTTCTTT
. once TRBJ2-2 TRBV4-2 CASSQDGTETGELFF TGTGCCAGCAGCCAAGACGGGACTGAAACCGGGGAGCTGTTTTTT
. once TRBJ2-5 TRBV7-9 CASSLPGQRATQYF TGTGCCAGCAGCTTACCGGGACAGCGGGCGACCCAGTACTTC
TRBD1 . TRBJ1-2 TRBV4-3 CASSQDLGQGDYTF TGCGCCAGCAGCCAAGATCTAGGACAGGGAGACTACACCTTC
TRBD2 . TRBJ2-1 TRBV4-1 CASSQPIAGGSSYNEQFF TGCGCCAGCAGCCAACCTATAGCGGGGGGGAGCTCCTACAATGAGCAGTTCTTC
. . TRBJ1-1 TRBV7-8 CASSSFKQASNTEAFF TGTGCCAGCAGCTCGTTTAAACAGGCCTCGAACACTGAAGCTTTCTTT
TRBD1 once TRBJ1-1 TRBV6-5 CASSFDRVVNTEAFF TGTGCCAGCAGTTTCGACAGGGTGGTGAACACTGAAGCTTTCTTT
. . TRBJ2-3 TRBV7-2 CASSLHGGGQGADTQYF TGTGCCAGCAGCTTACACGGGGGGGGGCAGGGGGCAGATACGCAGTATTTT
. . TRBJ2-7 TRBV19 CASSITRSYEQYF TGTGCCAGTAGTATAACTAGATCCTACGAGCAGTACTTC
TRBD1 . TRBJ1-1 TRBV25-1 CASRHRGNTEAFF TGTGCCAGCAGACACAGGGGAAACACTGAAGCTTTCTTT
. . TRBJ1-1 TRBV5-8 CAIQTEMNTEAFF TGTGCCATTCAGACAGAGATGAACACTGAAGCTTTCTTT
. . TRBJ1-5 TRBV19 CASNIDRDTHLNQPQHF TGTGCCAGTAATATAGATAGGGACACGCATCTCAATCAGCCCCAGCATTTT
TRBD1 . TRBJ2-1 TRBV19 CASSGGQGDEQFF TGTGCCAGTAGTGGAGGACAGGGCGATGAGCAGTTCTTC
. . TRBJ1-6 TRBV19 CASSPRKNSPLHF TGTGCCAGTAGTCCCAGAAAGAATTCACCCCTCCACTTT
TRBD2 . TRBJ2-1 TRBV11-1 CASSSRRLAGGRNEQFF TGTGCCAGCAGCTCCCGCCGATTAGCGGGGGGCCGTAATGAGCAGTTCTTC
. . TRBJ2-2 TRBV29-1 CSVGTPLTGELFF TGCAGCGTCGGGACTCCGCTCACCGGGGAGCTGTTTTTT
. . TRBJ2-3 TRBV5-1 CASSLVPLATDTQYF TGCGCCAGCAGCTTAGTTCCCCTAGCGACCGATACGCAGTATTTT
TRBD2 . TRBJ2-4 TRBV18 CASSRGSGGPLAKNIQYF TGTGCCAGCTCCCGAGGGAGCGGGGGGCCACTAGCCAAAAACATTCAGTACTTC
TRBD1 . TRBJ2-5 TRBV7-2 CASSLRDPRGSTQYF TGTGCCAGCAGCTTAAGGGACCCCAGGGGGTCGACCCAGTACTTC
TRBD1 once TRBJ1-5 TRBV7-8 CASSLVGTGINQPQHF TGTGCCAGCAGCTTAGTTGGGACAGGGATTAATCAGCCCCAGCATTTT